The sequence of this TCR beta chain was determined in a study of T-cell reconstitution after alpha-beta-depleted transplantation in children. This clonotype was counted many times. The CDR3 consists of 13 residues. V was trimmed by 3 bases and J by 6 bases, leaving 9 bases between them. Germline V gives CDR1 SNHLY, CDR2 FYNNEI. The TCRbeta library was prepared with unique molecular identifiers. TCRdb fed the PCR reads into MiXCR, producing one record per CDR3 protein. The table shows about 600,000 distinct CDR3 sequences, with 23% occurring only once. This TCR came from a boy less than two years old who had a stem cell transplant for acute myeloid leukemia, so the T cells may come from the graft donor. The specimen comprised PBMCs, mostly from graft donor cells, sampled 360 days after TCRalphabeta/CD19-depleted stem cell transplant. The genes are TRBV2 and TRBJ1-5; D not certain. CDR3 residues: CASSEDVPQPQHF. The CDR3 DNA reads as TGTGCCAGCAGTGAGGACGTCCCTCAGCCCCAGCATTTT.